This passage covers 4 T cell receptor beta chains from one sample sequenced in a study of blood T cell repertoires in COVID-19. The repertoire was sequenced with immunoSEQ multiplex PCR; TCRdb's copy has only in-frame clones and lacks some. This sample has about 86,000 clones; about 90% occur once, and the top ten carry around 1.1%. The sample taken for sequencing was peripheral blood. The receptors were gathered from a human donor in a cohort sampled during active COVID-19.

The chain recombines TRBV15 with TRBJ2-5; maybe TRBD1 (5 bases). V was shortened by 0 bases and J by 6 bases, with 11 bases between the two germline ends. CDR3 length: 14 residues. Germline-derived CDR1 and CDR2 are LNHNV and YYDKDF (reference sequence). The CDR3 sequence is CATSRDPREKTQYF. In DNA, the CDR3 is TGTGCCACCAGCAGAGATCCCAGGGAAAAGACCCAGTACTTC.

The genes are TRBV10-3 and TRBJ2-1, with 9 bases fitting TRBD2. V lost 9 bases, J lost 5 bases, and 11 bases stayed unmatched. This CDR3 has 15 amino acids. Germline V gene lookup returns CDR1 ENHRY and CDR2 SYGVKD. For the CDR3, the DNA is TGTGCCATGAAAGGGGCGGGAGGGCCGGACAATGAGCAGTTCTTC. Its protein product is CAMKGAGGPDNEQFF.

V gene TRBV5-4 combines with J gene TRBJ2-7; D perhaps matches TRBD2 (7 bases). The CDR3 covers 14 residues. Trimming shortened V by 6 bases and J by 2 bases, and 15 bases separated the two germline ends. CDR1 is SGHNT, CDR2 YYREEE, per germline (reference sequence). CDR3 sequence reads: CASTWGGETYEQYF. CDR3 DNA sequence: TGTGCCAGCACCTGGGGGGGCGAAACCTACGAGCAGTACTTC.

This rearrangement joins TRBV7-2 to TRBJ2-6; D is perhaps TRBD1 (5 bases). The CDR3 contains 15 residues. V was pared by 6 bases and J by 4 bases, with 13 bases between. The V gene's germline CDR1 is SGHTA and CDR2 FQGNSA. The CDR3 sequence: CASSRDSPGANVLTF. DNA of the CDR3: TGTGCCAGCAGTCGAGACAGTCCAGGGGCCAACGTCCTGACTTTC. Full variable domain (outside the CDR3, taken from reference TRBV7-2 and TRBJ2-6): GAGVSQSPSNKVTEKGKDVELRCDPISGHTALYWYRQSLGQGLEFLIYFQGNSAPDKSGLPSDRFSAERTGGSVSTLTIQRTQQEDSAVYLCASSRDSPGANVLTFGAGSRLTVL.